This T cell receptor (beta chain) was captured by sequencing in a study of blood T cell repertoires in COVID-19. Study information: From T cells, B-cell-depleted T cells, or PBMCs came the material, which was cDNA or gDNA.

Per the authors' pipeline: Estimation of nucleated cell counts was performed using reference gene primer amplification. Sequenced by immunoSEQ multiplex PCR; TCRdb stores in-frame clones only, minus some. V, J and clone size derive from that table, while D and trimming were established from the DNA sequence. The table includes 350,000 to 450,000 clones, 80% to 90% detected once. A Seattle source enrolled patients during active infection and followed them longitudinally. Unmatched junction bases numbered 4, after V lost 2 bases and J lost 6 bases. The CDR3 runs to 14 residues. Germline CDR1 is SGHNT and CDR2 is YYREEE (reference sequence).

This rearrangement joins TRBV5-4 to TRBJ2-7; 11 bases line up with TRBD2. Material for sequencing was peripheral blood. The TCR comes from a woman in her sixties with COVID-19, enrolled during active disease. CDR3 DNA: TGTGCCAGCAGCTTCAGACTAGCGGGGCGCGAGCAGTACTTC. Amino acids: CASSFRLAGREQYF. The whole variable domain, remainder taken from reference TRBV5-4 and TRBJ2-7, is ETGVTQSPTHLIKTRGQQVTLRCSSQSGHNTVSWYQQALGQGPQFIFQYYREEENGRGNFPPRFSGLQFPNYSSELNVNALELDDSALYLCASSFRLAGREQYFGPGTRLTVT.